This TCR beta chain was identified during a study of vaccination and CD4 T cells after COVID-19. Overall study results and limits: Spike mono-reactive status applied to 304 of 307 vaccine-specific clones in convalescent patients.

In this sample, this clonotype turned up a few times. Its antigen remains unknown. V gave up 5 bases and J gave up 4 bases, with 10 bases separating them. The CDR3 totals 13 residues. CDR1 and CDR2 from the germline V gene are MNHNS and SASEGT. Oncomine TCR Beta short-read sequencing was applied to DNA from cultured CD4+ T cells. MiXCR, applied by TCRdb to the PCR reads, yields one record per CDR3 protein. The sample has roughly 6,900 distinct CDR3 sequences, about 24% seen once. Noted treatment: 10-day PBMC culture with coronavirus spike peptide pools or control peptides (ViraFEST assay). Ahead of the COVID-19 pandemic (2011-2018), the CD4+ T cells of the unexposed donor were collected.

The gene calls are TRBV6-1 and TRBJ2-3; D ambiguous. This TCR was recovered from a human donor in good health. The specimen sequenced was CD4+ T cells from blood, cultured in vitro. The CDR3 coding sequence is TGTGCCAGCAGTCAGTCCAGTTCAGATACGCAGTATTTT. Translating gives CASSQSSSDTQYF.